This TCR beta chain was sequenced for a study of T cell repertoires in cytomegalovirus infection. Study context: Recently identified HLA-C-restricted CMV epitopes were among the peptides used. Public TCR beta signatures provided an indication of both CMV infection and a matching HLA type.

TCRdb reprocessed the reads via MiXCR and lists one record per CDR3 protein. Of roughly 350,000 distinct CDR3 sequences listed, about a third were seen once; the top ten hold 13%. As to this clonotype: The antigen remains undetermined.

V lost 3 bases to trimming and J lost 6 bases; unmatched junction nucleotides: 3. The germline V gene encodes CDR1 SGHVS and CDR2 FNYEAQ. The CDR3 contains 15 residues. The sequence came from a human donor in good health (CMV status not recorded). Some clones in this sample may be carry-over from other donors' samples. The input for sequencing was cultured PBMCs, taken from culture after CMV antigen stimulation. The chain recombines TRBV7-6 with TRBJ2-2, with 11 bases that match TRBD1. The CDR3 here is CASSFRDRGAGELFF. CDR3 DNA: TGTGCCAGCAGCTTCCGGGACAGGGGGGCCGGGGAGCTGTTTTTT.